Listed below are T cell receptor beta chains from one sample, sequenced in a study of radiotherapy plus CTLA-4 blockade in lung cancer. The table came from immunoSEQ multiplex PCR; TCRdb's copy has only in-frame clones and leaves some out. This sample has roughly 70,000 clones, with 87% found just once. The sequencing used peripheral blood, collected from a patient treated with radiotherapy plus ipilimumab. The origin of the receptors is a human donor with non-small cell lung cancer that progressed on radiotherapy plus ipilimumab. Both conserved end residues are part of each CDR3. A D gene is named only where the DNA matches it firmly. Some rows have no size entry. The others give once, few or many, or a class for an expanded clone.

clone size: .
J gene: TRBJ2-4
D gene: TRBD1
V gene: TRBV7-3
CDR3 DNA: TGTGCCAGCAGAGATAGGGGACAGAATATACTAGCCAAAAACATTCAGTACTTC
CDR3 protein: CASRDRGQNILAKNIQYF

clone size: .
J gene: TRBJ1-2
D gene: .
V gene: TRBV7-9
CDR3 DNA: TGTGCCAGCAGCAGTAGGGACCGCTACTATGGCTACACCTTC
CDR3 protein: CASSSRDRYYGYTF

clone size: .
J gene: TRBJ1-1
D gene: .
V gene: TRBV28
CDR3 DNA: TGTGCCAGCAGTTTGACAGCTTCTCGGACTGAAGCTTTCTTT
CDR3 protein: CASSLTASRTEAFF

clone size: .
J gene: TRBJ1-5
D gene: .
V gene: TRBV27
CDR3 DNA: TGTGCCAGCAAGGGTTGGGGGGACGGACAGCCCCAGCATTTT
CDR3 protein: CASKGWGDGQPQHF

clone size: .
J gene: TRBJ1-5
D gene: .
V gene: TRBV27
CDR3 DNA: TGTGCCAGCAGTTCGAGAGACCGGAATCAGCCCCAGCATTTT
CDR3 protein: CASSSRDRNQPQHF

clone size: .
J gene: TRBJ2-2
D gene: TRBD1
V gene: TRBV18
CDR3 DNA: TGTGCCAGCTCACGCCGGGACAGGGGAAACGGGGAGCTGTTTTTT
CDR3 protein: CASSRRDRGNGELFF

clone size: .
J gene: TRBJ2-1
D gene: TRBD2
V gene: TRBV4-1
CDR3 DNA: TGCGCCAGCAGCCCCAGACTAGCGGGAGGGTTTGGGTACAATGAGCAGTTCTTC
CDR3 protein: CASSPRLAGGFGYNEQFF

clone size: .
J gene: TRBJ1-5
D gene: .
V gene: TRBV27
CDR3 DNA: TGTGCCAGCAGTTTGCCTCAGGGGCGGCAGCATTTT
CDR3 protein: CASSLPQGRQHF

clone size: few
J gene: TRBJ2-5
D gene: .
V gene: TRBV7-8
CDR3 DNA: TGTGCCAGCAGCCACCAAGAGACCCAGTACTTC
CDR3 protein: CASSHQETQYF

clone size: .
J gene: TRBJ1-2
D gene: .
V gene: TRBV27
CDR3 DNA: TGTGCCAGCAGCTCACCAGGGAATGGCTACACCTTC
CDR3 protein: CASSSPGNGYTF

clone size: once
J gene: TRBJ2-1
D gene: TRBD2
V gene: TRBV5-1
CDR3 DNA: TGCGCCAGCAGCCTAGATCTAGCGGGAGGCTACAATGAGCAGTTCTTC
CDR3 protein: CASSLDLAGGYNEQFF